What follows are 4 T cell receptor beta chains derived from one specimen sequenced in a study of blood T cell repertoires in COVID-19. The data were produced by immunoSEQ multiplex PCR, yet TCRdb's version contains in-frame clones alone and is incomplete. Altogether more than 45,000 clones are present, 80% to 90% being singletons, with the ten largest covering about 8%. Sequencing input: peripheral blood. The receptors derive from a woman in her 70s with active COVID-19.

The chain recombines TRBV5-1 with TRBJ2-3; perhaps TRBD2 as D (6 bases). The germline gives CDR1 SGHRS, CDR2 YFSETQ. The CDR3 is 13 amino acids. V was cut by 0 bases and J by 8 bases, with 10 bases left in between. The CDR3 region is CASSLAVGGTQYF. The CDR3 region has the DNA TGCGCCAGCAGCTTGGCCGTGGGGGGTACGCAGTATTTT. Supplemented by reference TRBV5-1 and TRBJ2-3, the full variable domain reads KAGVTQTPRYLIKTRGQQVTLSCSPISGHRSVSWYQQTPGQGLQFLFEYFSETQRNKGNFPGRFSGRQFSNSRSEMNVSTLELGDSALYLCASSLAVGGTQYFGPGTRLTVL.

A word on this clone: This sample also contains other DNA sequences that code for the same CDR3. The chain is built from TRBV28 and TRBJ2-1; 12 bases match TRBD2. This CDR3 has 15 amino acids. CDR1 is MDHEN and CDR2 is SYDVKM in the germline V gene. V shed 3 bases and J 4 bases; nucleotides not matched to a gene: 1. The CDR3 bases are TGTGCCAGCAGTTTGCTAGCGGGAGGGTACAATGAGCAGTTCTTC. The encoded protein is CASSLLAGGYNEQFF.

CDR3 sequence: CASSLSSRDYRDLGANVLTF. The CDR3 nucleotides read TGTGCCAGCAGTTTATCGAGCAGGGACTACCGTGACCTGGGGGCCAACGTCCTGACTTTC. The gene calls are TRBV27 and TRBJ2-6, with TRBD2 identical over 7 bases. There are 20 residues in the CDR3. J gave up 4 bases and V 0 bases, and 15 bases lay outside the gene matches. Per germline, CDR1 MNHEY and CDR2 SMNVEV (reference sequence).

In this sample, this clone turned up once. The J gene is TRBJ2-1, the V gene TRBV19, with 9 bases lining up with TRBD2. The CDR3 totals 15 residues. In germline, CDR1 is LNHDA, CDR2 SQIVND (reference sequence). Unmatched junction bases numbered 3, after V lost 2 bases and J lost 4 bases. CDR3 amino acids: CASSISTSGYNEQFF. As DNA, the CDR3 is TGTGCCAGTAGTATAAGCACTAGCGGGTACAATGAGCAGTTCTTC.